This T cell receptor (beta chain) is drawn from a study of shared clonotypes between healthy human individuals. The overall study: Three men and a couple of women, aged 18 to 49, were donors.

Replicate PCRs run on sorted subsets employed 200 to 250 ng DNA, roughly 30,000 T cell genomes. Data came from immunoSEQ multiplex PCR; TCRdb stores just in-frame clones and leaves some out. The sample holds over 950,000 clones; 60% to 80% are singletons and the top ten take 0.7% to 0.95%. In regard to this clone: What it binds is unknown.

Study outcomes and limitations: Genetic and exposure-history diversity was limited by the small donor number.

The sequenced sample consisted of memory CD4+ T cells from PBMCs. The subset here: CD45RA-negative fraction. The sequence was collected from a young man in good health. Some clones in this sample may be carry-over from other donors' samples.

Here the CDR3 reads CATSSGLTNSYEQYF. Here the CDR3 DNA reads TGTGCCACCAGCAGCGGGCTAACAAACTCCTACGAGCAGTACTTC. This chain uses TRBV15 with TRBJ2-7; the D is unclear. Germline CDR1 LNHNV, CDR2 YYDKDF (reference sequence). This CDR3 spans 15 amino acids. V dropped 3 bases and J dropped 0 bases, with 12 bases sitting between them.